The 17 T cell receptor beta chains below were found in one sample sequenced in a study of blood T cell repertoires in COVID-19. The method was immunoSEQ multiplex PCR; TCRdb's version includes in-frame clones alone and lacks a portion of them. The sample lists 200,000 to 300,000 clones; around 86% were seen once. Sequenced material: PBMCs or T cells enriched from blood (not recorded which). The source of these receptors is a woman younger than 35 who had recovered from COVID-19.

Here the CDR3 DNA reads TGTGCCAGCTCACCACAGGGACATGGGGAGCTGTTTTTT. Translating gives CASSPQGHGELFF. V usage is TRBV18 and J usage is TRBJ2-2, with D possibly TRBD1 on 6 matching bases. Germline CDR1 is KGHSH and CDR2 is LQKENI. The V end was cut by 1 base, the J end by 8 bases, with 8 bases between. This CDR3 is 13 amino acids long.

In this sample, this clone is medium-sized. The V and J genes are TRBV2 and TRBJ1-5, with D unresolved. The CDR3 runs to 15 residues. Germline V gives CDR1 SNHLY, CDR2 FYNNEI. With 1 base removed from V and 0 bases from J, the gap between germline ends came to 7 bases. The CDR3 sequence: CASSEETRSNQPQHF. CDR3 nucleotides: TGTGCCAGCAGTGAAGAGACACGTAGCAATCAGCCCCAGCATTTT.

This clone occurred once. This chain joins TRBV24-1 and TRBJ1-5; 8 nucleotides match TRBD1. V dropped 4 bases and J dropped 4; count of bases not matched to a gene: 5. CDR1 is KGHDR and CDR2 is SFDVKD in the germline V gene. The CDR3 loop spans 15 amino acids. For the CDR3, the DNA is TGTGCCACCAGTGACTCCACAGGGGGGAATCAGCCCCAGCATTTT. It translates to CATSDSTGGNQPQHF.

The chain is built from TRBV14 and TRBJ1-1, with a weak D call TRBD1 (5 bases). Trimming left V 0 bases short and J 4 bases short, with 9 bases between. Germline CDR1 reads SGHDN; CDR2 reads FVKESK. The CDR3 has 14 amino acids. The CDR3 bases are TGTGCCAGCAGCCAAGATGCGGGGGGCACTGAAGCTTTCTTT. This translates into CASSQDAGGTEAFF.

V and J are TRBV7-9 and TRBJ1-5, with TRBD1 matching 9 bases. This CDR3 has 14 residues. Germline lookup yields CDR1 SEHNR and CDR2 FQNEAQ (reference sequence). V trimming: 3 bases; J trimming: 6 bases; junction bases outside the gene matches: 3. CDR3 sequence: CASSLGTGIQPQHF. The CDR3 nucleotides read TGTGCCAGCAGCTTGGGGACAGGGATTCAGCCCCAGCATTTT.

This rearrangement joins TRBV7-2 to TRBJ2-7; 7 bases are a match to TRBD1. The CDR3 loop spans 14 amino acids. V shed 1 base, J shed 6 bases, and the junction held 6 bases outside the gene matches. Germline V lookup: CDR1 SGHTA, CDR2 FQGNSA. CDR3 sequence reads: CASSLDAGGREQYF. The CDR3 bases are TGTGCCAGCAGCTTAGATGCAGGGGGTCGCGAGCAGTACTTC.

This sequence joins TRBV19 and TRBJ1-1; D may be TRBD1 (6 bases). The V end lost 1 base, the J end lost 2 bases, and 17 bases lay between the germline ends. This CDR3 spans 17 amino acids. Per germline, CDR1 LNHDA and CDR2 SQIVND (reference sequence). CDR3 DNA: TGTGCCAGTAGTATAGTGGGCCGGGACACCATTAACACTGAAGCTTTCTTT. Translating it yields CASSIVGRDTINTEAFF.

The chain carries TRBV14 and TRBJ1-2, with D unclear. From germline, CDR1 is SGHDN and CDR2 FVKESK. CDR3 size: 16 residues. V lost 1 base to trimming and J lost 4 bases, with 16 bases between them. The CDR3 coding sequence is TGTGCCAGCAGCCAAGTCACGTTTGAGCGGAGCTATGGCTACACCTTC. As protein: CASSQVTFERSYGYTF.

This clone turned up a few times. The chain links TRBV3-1 (or the pseudogene TRBV3-2) to TRBJ1-5; 10 bases agree with TRBD1. The V gene end was trimmed by 2 bases and the J gene end by 1 base; junction bases not matched to a gene: 8. This CDR3 is 18 amino acids long. Germline lookup yields CDR1 LGHDT and CDR2 YNNKEL (reference sequence). CDR3 in DNA: TGTGCCAGCAGCCAATCGGACAGGGGGGCGCGCAGCAATCAGCCCCAGCATTTT. It encodes CASSQSDRGARSNQPQHF.

V and J are TRBV30 and TRBJ1-1, with 7 bases identical to TRBD1. Germline CDR1 is GTSNPN and CDR2 is SVGIG (reference sequence). The CDR3 length is 13 residues. Trimming at V came to 4 bases and at J to 5 bases, leaving 7 bases not matched to a gene. The CDR3 is CAWNDRAGTEAFF. Here the CDR3 DNA reads TGTGCCTGGAACGACAGGGCGGGAACTGAAGCTTTCTTT.

The rearrangement uses TRBV12-5 and TRBJ1-2; 9 positions match TRBD1. Looked up from germline, CDR1 is LGHNT and CDR2 is FRNRAP. V was clipped by 5 bases and J by 3 bases; unmatched bases: 7. This CDR3 contains 15 residues. The CDR3 region has the DNA TGTGCTAGTGGTGACAGGGGGGTTGAACACTATGGCTACACCTTC. Its protein is CASGDRGVEHYGYTF.

The CDR3 protein is CASSPIQGREETQYF. CDR3 nucleotides: TGTGCCAGCAGCCCAATACAGGGGCGGGAAGAGACCCAGTACTTC. This chain uses TRBV11-2 with TRBJ2-5; 7 positions match TRBD1. V lost 5 bases, J lost 3 bases, and 9 bases stayed unmatched. Per germline, CDR1 SGHAT and CDR2 FQNNGV. This CDR3 is 15 amino acids long.

Concerning this clone itself: The sample has other DNA sequences that encode this CDR3 too. The CDR3 is CAWSGQGNQPQHF. The CDR3 DNA reads as TGTGCCTGGAGTGGGCAGGGGAATCAGCCCCAGCATTTT. The gene calls are TRBV30 and TRBJ1-5; D might be TRBD1 (6 bases). Trimming pared 1 base from V and 4 bases from J, leaving 8 bases between. The CDR3 is 13 residues long. CDR1 is GTSNPN, CDR2 SVGIG, per germline (reference sequence).

J is TRBJ2-1 and V is TRBV29-1; tentatively, D is TRBD1 (5 bases). Germline V lookup: CDR1 SQVTM, CDR2 ANQGSEA. Trimming shortened V by 4 bases and J by 4 bases, and 20 bases separated the two germline ends. This CDR3 has 16 residues. CDR3 coding DNA: TGCAGCGTTGGGGGCATTCGGCAGGGTACATACAATGAGCAGTTCTTC. It codes for CSVGGIRQGTYNEQFF.

V is TRBV5-6 and J is TRBJ2-7; D might be TRBD2 (7 bases). Per the germline V gene, CDR1 is SGHDT and CDR2 is YYEEEE. V was pared by 4 bases and J by 5 bases, with 16 bases between. The CDR3 covers 14 residues. CDR3 coding DNA: TGTGCCAGCAGCCTGGGCCCGGGGGGCAACGAGCAGTACTTC. The encoded protein is CASSLGPGGNEQYF.

This rearrangement joins TRBV5-1 to TRBJ2-5; a weak D match, TRBD1 (5 bases). Trimming pared 1 base from V and 1 base from J, leaving 17 bases between. The CDR3 runs to 17 residues. Germline assignment: CDR1 SGHRS and CDR2 YFSETQ. As DNA, the CDR3 is TGCGCCAGCAGCTTGCTGCGCCTGGACACATTCCAAGAGACCCAGTACTTC. Protein sequence: CASSLLRLDTFQETQYF.

The chain combines TRBV2 with TRBJ2-7; D may be TRBD2 (5 bases). Germline CDR1 and CDR2: SNHLY and FYNNEI. The V and J ends lost 9 bases and 3 bases respectively, with 15 bases between them. CDR3 length: 13 residues. For the CDR3, the DNA is TGTGCCAGTGGCAGGACTCCCCACTACGAGCAGTACTTC. Translated, it gives CASGRTPHYEQYF.